This section outlines one T cell receptor (beta chain) sequence together with its context. These data come from a study of control samples from healthy donors and cancer patients. Clones were read by immunoSEQ multiplex PCR, and TCRdb kept only the in-frame ones, dropping some. This table holds 150,000 to 200,000 clones, about 93% found once. The CDR3 runs 14 residues. From germline, CDR1 is GTSNPN and CDR2 SVGIG (reference sequence). V lost 5 bases, J lost 8 bases, and 16 bases lay in between. Sequencing input: blood. This rearrangement joins TRBV30 to TRBJ1-6, with D possibly being TRBD1 (6 bases). This clonotype was obtained from a man aged 18 to 29 in good health. The CDR3 DNA reads TGTGCCTGGGCGGTCAGGGGAATGTATTCACCCCTCCACTTT. Translation gives CAWAVRGMYSPLHF.